These 3 T cell receptor beta chains were all obtained from the same sample, sequenced in a study of cytomegalovirus exposure and HLA in healthy donors. PCR was performed using 60 Vbeta and 13 Jbeta primers. Sequenced by immunoSEQ multiplex PCR; TCRdb stores in-frame clones only, minus some. The sample yields about 120,000 clones, approximately 78% seen once. Sequenced input: PBMCs. These receptors originate from a woman aged 25 to 39 in good health and CMV-seronegative.

The CDR3 region has the DNA TGTGCCAGTAACTCAAGAACCTATGGCTACACCTTC. This codes for CASNSRTYGYTF. The chain couples TRBV19 to TRBJ1-2; D gene uncertain. Germline CDR1 is LNHDA and CDR2 is SQIVND (reference sequence). Trimming left V 7 bases short and J 4 bases short, with 10 bases between. The length of the CDR3 is 12 residues.

V is TRBV28 and J is TRBJ1-2; no reliable D call. Trimming removed 7 bases from V and 1 base from J, with 10 bases in between. Looked up from germline, CDR1 is MDHEN and CDR2 is SYDVKM. The CDR3 has 13 amino acids. The DNA for the CDR3 is TGTGCCAGCACCCAACTCGATAACTATGGCTACACCTTC. This codes for CASTQLDNYGYTF.

The chain carries TRBV5-4 and TRBJ2-5, with 7 bases matching TRBD1. Germline-derived CDR1 and CDR2 are SGHNT and YYREEE (reference sequence). This CDR3 has 15 residues. After removal of 4 bases from V and 2 bases from J, the junction contained 8 bases not matched to a gene. The CDR3 protein is CASSVQGPRQETQYF. CDR3 sequence (DNA): TGTGCCAGCAGCGTACAGGGGCCAAGACAAGAGACCCAGTACTTC.